This record looks at one T cell receptor (beta chain) sequence and its context. As yet, its antigen is unknown. cDNA molecules, individually, were tagged with unique molecular identifiers. TCRdb used MiXCR to reprocess the 5' RACE reads, holding one entry per CDR3 protein. This table has fewer than 95,000 distinct CDR3 sequences, over 15% appearing once. The data were obtained in a study of early T cells in non-severe SARS-CoV-2 infection. Looking at the study overall: Investigators sequenced bulk RNA drawn from unsorted whole blood, and chains remained unpaired. Points from the study as a whole: Sequences matched to VDJdb favored anti-spike CD8 responses, while private and CD4 specificities were missed.

V was cut by 5 bases and J by 0 bases, with 10 bases left in between. CDR3 length: 15 residues. V and J are TRBV12-3 or TRBV12-4 and TRBJ2-2, with D possibly matching TRBD1 (6 bases). This TCR came from an adult who was a healthcare worker with PCR-confirmed SARS-CoV-2 infection or an uninfected control (not recorded which). This specimen consisted of whole blood, obtained at baseline. The CDR3 reads CASSKTGANTGELFF. The CDR3 nucleotides are TGTGCCAGCAGTAAGACAGGAGCGAACACCGGGGAGCTGTTTTTT.